The 31 T cell receptor beta chains below come from one sample, sequenced in a study of T cells after yellow fever vaccination. TCRdb fed the 5' RACE reads into MiXCR, producing one record per CDR3 protein. This sample has hundreds of thousands of distinct CDR3 sequences; roughly 8.7% occur once, and the top ten carry about 3.5%. The material sequenced was CD4+ T cells sorted from PBMCs, taken 5 days after the yellow fever booster vaccination. These receptors all come from a man aged 18-30 years who received the YFV17D yellow fever vaccine.

This clonotype was counted a few times. The rearrangement joins TRBV3-2 to TRBJ2-3; the table assigns TRBD1, which was not confirmed against the DNA. TRBV3-2 is shown as a pseudogene. The CDR3 has 16 amino acids. The CDR3 sequence is CASSRPRQGAPDTQYF. In DNA, the CDR3 is TGTGCCAGCAGCCGGCCCCGACAGGGTGCCCCAGATACGCAGTATTTT.

A few counts support this clonotype. This chain joins TRBV4-1 and TRBJ1-5, with D tentatively TRBD1 (5 bases). CDR3 size: 15 residues. Germline loops: CDR1 MGHRA, CDR2 YSYEKL. V lost 5 bases and J 2 bases, leaving 13 bases between the germline ends. The CDR3 DNA sequence: TGCGCCAGCAGCGGGGGGGGATGGGGCAATCAGCCCCAGCATTTT. Encoded protein: CASSGGGWGNQPQHF.

The V and J genes are TRBV4-2 and TRBJ2-2; the match to TRBD1 covers 9 bases. The CDR3 has 18 residues. J gave up 0 bases and V 0 bases, and 5 bases lay outside the gene matches. Germline V gives CDR1 LGHNA, CDR2 YNFKEQ. The CDR3 is CASSQDLDRGPNTGELFF. The CDR3 DNA is TGTGCCAGCAGCCAAGATTTGGACAGGGGCCCGAACACCGGGGAGCTGTTTTTT.

This clonotype was seen only a few times. The chain employs TRBV27 and TRBJ2-7, with 12 bases fitting TRBD1. CDR1 MNHEY and CDR2 SMNVEV come from the germline V gene (reference sequence). CDR3 length equals 16 residues. Trimming took 5 bases from V and 2 from J; bases not matched to a gene: 7. This chain's CDR3 is CASSAGQGALAYEQYF. CDR3 DNA: TGTGCCAGCAGTGCGGGACAGGGGGCCCTCGCCTACGAGCAGTACTTC.

The rearrangement links TRBV4-1 to TRBJ1-2; possible D gene TRBD1, 5 bases. Germline CDR1 reads MGHRA; CDR2 reads YSYEKL. Trimming took off 4 bases at V and 2 bases at J, with 14 bases between the two ends. This CDR3 contains 15 residues. The CDR3 nucleotides read TGCGCCAGCAGCCCCTCGGGGAGACAGAACTATGGCTACACCTTC. It codes for CASSPSGRQNYGYTF.

The V call is TRBV12-5, the J call TRBJ2-3, with D unclear. V was clipped by 2 bases and J by 5 bases, with 2 bases between them. The CDR3 length is 11 residues. Germline-derived CDR1 and CDR2 are LGHNT and FRNRAP. The CDR3 DNA is TGTGCTAGTGGTTTGCGAGATACGCAGTATTTT. It is translated as CASGLRDTQYF. Full variable domain (rest looked up from reference TRBV12-5 and TRBJ2-3): DARVTQTPRHKVTEMGQEVTMRCQPILGHNTVFWYRQTMMQGLELLAYFRNRAPLDDSGMPKDRFSAEMPDATLATLKIQPSEPRDSAVYFCASGLRDTQYFGPGTRLTVL.

CDR3 amino acids: CASSRRVHTDTQYF. For the CDR3, the DNA is TGTGCCAGCAGCCGTCGGGTGCACACAGATACGCAGTATTTT. The chain carries TRBV7-2 and TRBJ2-3, with D uncertain. Between the trimmed V and J ends, which lost 5 bases and 2 bases, there was a span of 11 bases. This CDR3 has 14 amino acids. Germline CDR1 reads SGHTA; CDR2 reads FQGNSA.

The chain is built from TRBV5-1 and TRBJ2-7, with a weak D call TRBD1 (6 bases). CDR3 length equals 13 residues. Trimming removed 4 bases from V and 0 bases from J, with 8 bases in between. The germline V gene has CDR1 SGHRS and CDR2 YFSETQ. DNA for the CDR3: TGCGCCAGCAGCGGGGGCCCCTCCTACGAGCAGTACTTC. Protein product: CASSGGPSYEQYF.

The chain links TRBV7-2 to TRBJ1-5; D unclear. Looked up from germline, CDR1 is SGHTA and CDR2 is FQGNSA. V lost 3 bases, J lost 11 bases, and 20 bases lay in between. The CDR3 spans 15 residues. CDR3 region: CASSFGLPGSWSQHF. The CDR3 DNA sequence: TGTGCCAGCAGCTTTGGGCTCCCCGGGAGTTGGTCCCAGCATTTT.

This clonotype was counted ten times or more. The V gene is TRBV5-1, the J gene TRBJ2-3; 9 bases agree with TRBD1. The CDR3 sequence is 15 residues long. Trimming at V came to 2 bases and at J to 5 bases, leaving 6 bases not matched to a gene. Germline CDR1 and CDR2: SGHRS and YFSETQ. The CDR3, as DNA: TGCGCCAGCAGCTTAGCCCGGACAGGGGTAGATACGCAGTATTTT. As protein: CASSLARTGVDTQYF.

This clonotype was observed a handful of times. J is TRBJ1-3 and V is TRBV9; no clear D gene. V was shortened by 0 bases and J by 3 bases, with 7 bases between the two germline ends. CDR1 and CDR2 from the germline V gene are SGDLS and YYNGEE. The CDR3 sequence is 14 residues long. CDR3: CASSVAAFGNTIYF. The CDR3 DNA follows: TGTGCCAGCAGCGTAGCGGCCTTTGGAAACACCATATATTTT.

This clonotype was seen a handful of times. This chain uses TRBV7-9 with TRBJ2-3; D not resolved. Germline-derived CDR1 and CDR2 are SEHNR and FQNEAQ (reference sequence). Trimming took off 1 base at V and 7 bases at J, with 9 bases between the two ends. The CDR3 sequence is 13 residues long. The CDR3 here is CASSLDGTYTQYF. The DNA of the CDR3 is TGTGCCAGCAGCTTAGACGGTACTTATACGCAGTATTTT.

In its sample, this clonotype was seen a few times. The chain is built from TRBV6-2 or TRBV6-3 and TRBJ1-6; TRBD1 matches 10 bases. The V gene end was trimmed by 8 bases and the J gene end by 10 bases; junction bases not matched to a gene: 5. This CDR3 comprises 13 residues. Germline assignment: CDR1 MNHEY and CDR2 SVGEGT. CDR3 sequence reads: CASGTGERSPLHF. The CDR3 nucleotides read TGTGCCAGCGGGACAGGGGAAAGATCACCCCTCCACTTT.

This clonotype appeared many times. For the CDR3, the DNA is TGTGCCACCAGTGATCGGGGGACTAGCCCAGGCACCGGGGAGCTGTTTTTT. Encoded protein: CATSDRGTSPGTGELFF. The chain uses TRBV24-1 and TRBJ2-2; 9 bases agree with TRBD2. The CDR3 is 17 residues long. The V gene's germline CDR1 is KGHDR and CDR2 SFDVKD. The V segment lost 3 bases and the J segment 4 bases; nucleotides outside the gene matches: 8.

J is TRBJ2-3 and V is TRBV3-1, with 16 bases that match TRBD2. This CDR3 spans 16 amino acids. Germline values: CDR1 LGHDT, CDR2 YNNKEL (reference sequence). Unmatched junction bases numbered 4, after V lost 4 bases and J lost 6 bases. This CDR3 is CASSPGLAGGLDTQYF. The CDR3 DNA follows: TGTGCCAGCAGCCCGGGACTAGCGGGGGGGCTCGATACGCAGTATTTT.

The sample holds many counts of this clonotype. The chain recombines TRBV7-2 with TRBJ2-3; D tentatively reads TRBD1 or TRBD2 (6 bases each). The CDR3 loop spans 18 amino acids. Trimming removed 1 base from V and 2 bases from J, with 19 bases in between. CDR1 is SGHTA and CDR2 is FQGNSA in the germline V gene. CDR3 sequence: CASSLEEGVAEPTDTQYF. The DNA of the CDR3 is TGTGCCAGCAGCTTAGAGGAGGGGGTAGCGGAGCCCACAGATACGCAGTATTTT.

This clonotype has a handful of counts. The J gene is TRBJ2-3, the V gene TRBV20-1; a possible D gene is TRBD2 (5 bases). Germline V gives CDR1 DFQATT, CDR2 SNEGSKA (reference sequence). V was clipped by 6 bases and J by 2 bases, with 9 bases between them. The CDR3 totals 12 residues. The CDR3 DNA is TGCAGTGCCTGGGAGTTCACAGATACGCAGTATTTT. It codes for CSAWEFTDTQYF.

This chain connects TRBV6-6 to TRBJ2-3; 10 bases map to TRBD2. Germline V gene lookup returns CDR1 MNHNY and CDR2 SVGAGI (reference sequence). V lost 11 bases to trimming and J lost 2 bases; unmatched junction nucleotides: 7. The CDR3 runs to 14 residues. In nucleotides, the CDR3 is TGTGCCGGTCGGACTAGCGGATACACAGATACGCAGTATTTT. It encodes CAGRTSGYTDTQYF.

The chain carries TRBV7-2 and TRBJ2-7; a weak D match, TRBD1 (8 bases). CDR1 SGHTA and CDR2 FQGNSA come from the germline V gene. V dropped 8 bases and J dropped 3 bases, with 23 bases sitting between them. The CDR3 is 16 amino acids. The CDR3: CASSPQGAGAHYEQYV. Written as DNA, the CDR3 is TGTGCCAGCTCCCCCCAGGGGGCGGGGGCCCACTACGAGCAGTACGTC.

The V and J genes are TRBV5-1 and TRBJ2-1; either TRBD1 or TRBD2 may fit D (6 bases each). This CDR3 is 13 amino acids long. The V end lost 2 bases, the J end lost 6 bases, and 9 bases lay between the germline ends. CDR1 and CDR2 from the germline V gene are SGHRS and YFSETQ. The CDR3 spells CASSFEGGNEQFF. The CDR3 coding sequence is TGCGCCAGCAGCTTCGAGGGGGGCAATGAGCAGTTCTTC.

V usage is TRBV27 and J usage is TRBJ1-5; TRBD1 aligns across 9 bases. The CDR3 is made up of 17 amino acids. Germline V gives CDR1 MNHEY, CDR2 SMNVEV (reference sequence). V lost 6 bases to trimming and J lost 7 bases; unmatched junction nucleotides: 16. The CDR3 reads CASSPRWGQGARQPQHF. CDR3 bases: TGTGCCAGCAGCCCGCGATGGGGACAGGGCGCCCGGCAGCCCCAGCATTTT.

In this sample, this clonotype turned up a few times. The CDR3 protein is CASTLVAGYTDTQYF. The CDR3 DNA reads TGTGCCAGCACCCTCGTTGCGGGGTACACAGATACGCAGTATTTT. V and J are TRBV7-6 and TRBJ2-3; a weak D match, TRBD2 (6 bases). This CDR3 has 15 amino acids. The V end lost 7 bases, the J end lost 2 bases, and 16 bases lay between the germline ends. Germline CDR1 and CDR2: SGHVS and FNYEAQ.

The sample holds many counts of this clonotype. The chain couples TRBV4-1 to TRBJ2-3; perhaps D is TRBD1 or TRBD2 (6 bases each). CDR1 and CDR2 from the germline V gene are MGHRA and YSYEKL. With 0 bases removed from V and 4 bases from J, the gap between germline ends came to 11 bases. The CDR3 runs to 15 residues. This CDR3 reads CASSQDPRGPDTQYF. CDR3 sequence (DNA): TGCGCCAGCAGCCAAGACCCCCGGGGGCCAGATACGCAGTATTTT.

The chain couples TRBV7-3 to TRBJ1-1; a weak D match, TRBD1 (6 bases). The germline gives CDR1 SGHTA, CDR2 FQGTGA. Between the trimmed V and J ends, which lost 5 bases and 1 base, there was a span of 14 bases. The CDR3 runs 15 residues. The DNA for the CDR3 is TGTGCCAGCAGCCCCTGGGCAGGGGCGAACACTGAAGCTTTCTTT. This sequence encodes CASSPWAGANTEAFF.

Ten or more counts support this clonotype. The chain has TRBV10-3 and TRBJ2-1, with 7 bases lining up with TRBD2. This CDR3 region has 15 residues. V was clipped by 5 bases and J by 5 bases; unmatched bases: 9. CDR1 and CDR2 from the germline V gene are ENHRY and SYGVKD. The CDR3 DNA follows: TGTGCCATCAGTTTGACTAGTCGGGGGGACAATGAGCAGTTCTTC. As protein: CAISLTSRGDNEQFF.

A few counts support this clonotype. The chain has TRBV7-9 and TRBJ2-7, with 8 bases lining up with TRBD1. Germline trimming cut 1 base from V and 1 base from J; bases unmatched to any gene: 3. Looked up from germline, CDR1 is SEHNR and CDR2 is FQNEAQ (reference sequence). The CDR3 runs to 15 residues. The CDR3 is CASSLGGTGSYEQYV. In DNA form, the CDR3 reads TGTGCCAGCAGCTTAGGCGGGACAGGTTCCTACGAGCAGTACGTC.

This clonotype was seen more than once but under ten times. In DNA form, the CDR3 reads TGCGCCAGCAGCCAAGAGGAGTTTCGGGCAGGGATGAACACTGAAGCTTTCTTT. Translated, it gives CASSQEEFRAGMNTEAFF. The V and J genes are TRBV4-1 and TRBJ1-1; possible D gene TRBD1, 5 bases. This CDR3 contains 18 residues. V was shortened by 0 bases and J by 0 bases, with 17 bases between the two germline ends. Germline-derived CDR1 and CDR2 are MGHRA and YSYEKL.

This clonotype was observed a few times. J is TRBJ2-7 and V is TRBV30, with 8 bases aligning to TRBD1. From germline, CDR1 is GTSNPN and CDR2 SVGIG (reference sequence). The length of the CDR3 is 13 residues. V lost 5 bases and J lost 6; bases outside the gene matches: 9. Here the CDR3 reads CAWDIDRGGEQYF. DNA of the CDR3: TGTGCCTGGGATATAGACAGGGGAGGCGAGCAGTACTTC. The whole variable domain, remainder taken from reference TRBV30 and TRBJ2-7, is SQTIHQWPATLVQPVGSPLSLECTVEGTSNPNLYWYRQAAGRGLQLLFYSVGIGQISSEVPQNLSASRPQDRQFILSSKKLLLSDSGFYLCAWDIDRGGEQYFGPGTRLTVT.

The chain couples TRBV5-1 to TRBJ2-3, with 9 positions matching TRBD2. In germline, CDR1 is SGHRS, CDR2 YFSETQ. Trimming cost V 1 base and J 0 bases; bases outside gene matches: 12. This CDR3 is built from 19 residues. The CDR3 sequence is CASSLSASGDGGSTDTQYF. The CDR3 DNA is TGCGCCAGCAGCTTGTCGGCTAGCGGGGATGGAGGAAGCACAGATACGCAGTATTTT.

This clonotype has at least ten counts. The chain is built from TRBV6-5 and TRBJ1-2, with 11 bases that match TRBD1. Germline lookup yields CDR1 MNHEY and CDR2 SVGAGI. V lost 6 bases, J lost 0 bases, and 6 bases stayed unmatched. This CDR3 spans 16 amino acids. Here the CDR3 DNA reads TGTGCCAGCAGCTGGGGACAGGGGGTAGCTAACTATGGCTACACCTTC. This gives the protein CASSWGQGVANYGYTF.

This clonotype was counted a few times. This sequence joins TRBV10-2 and TRBJ2-3, with D possibly being TRBD2 (5 bases). The length of the CDR3 is 12 residues. Looked up from germline, CDR1 is WSHSY and CDR2 is SAAADI. V was cut by 6 bases and J by 2 bases, with 6 bases left in between. The CDR3 sequence is CASRDFTDTQYF. CDR3 nucleotide sequence: TGCGCCAGCAGGGACTTCACAGATACGCAGTATTTT.